The 30 T cell receptor beta chains below were found in one sample sequenced in a study of cytomegalovirus exposure and HLA in healthy donors. The PCR was carried out with 60 Vbeta primers and 13 Jbeta primers. Measured with immunoSEQ multiplex PCR; TCRdb has only the in-frame clones, and not every one. The sample carries about 150,000 clones, around 82% recorded once. Sequenced material: PBMCs. The receptor set was obtained from a woman in her 50s in good health and CMV-seropositive.

This clone was recorded once. The V and J genes are TRBV11-3 and TRBJ1-2, with 8 bases fitting TRBD1. The CDR3 has 13 amino acids. Trimming cost V 5 bases and J 7 bases; bases outside gene matches: 6. CDR1 is SGHNT and CDR2 is YENEEA in the germline V gene. The CDR3 loop reads CASSTTGGGGYTF. In DNA form, the CDR3 reads TGTGCCAGCAGCACTACAGGGGGAGGTGGCTACACCTTC.

This clone came up a few times. The V call is TRBV5-4, the J call TRBJ2-1; TRBD1 matches at 10 bases. With V trimmed by 4 bases and J by 6 bases, 16 bases remained unmatched. The CDR3 is 18 amino acids. From germline, CDR1 is SGHNT and CDR2 YYREEE (reference sequence). This CDR3 is CASSAPRGRQGARNEQFF. The CDR3 DNA sequence: TGTGCCAGCAGCGCTCCTCGCGGCCGACAGGGGGCGCGCAATGAGCAGTTCTTC.

The chain joins TRBV9 to TRBJ2-1, with 8 nucleotides matching TRBD1. CDR1 and CDR2 (germline): SGDLS, YYNGEE. This CDR3 contains 16 residues. The V gene end was trimmed by 4 bases and the J gene end by 0 bases; junction bases not matched to a gene: 6. The CDR3 DNA reads TGTGCCAGCAGCCTAACCGGGACAGGCTCCTACAATGAGCAGTTCTTC. It codes for CASSLTGTGSYNEQFF.

There are a few counts of this clone. This chain connects TRBV10-2 to TRBJ2-3; the match to TRBD2 covers 9 bases. CDR3 length: 14 residues. From germline, CDR1 is WSHSY and CDR2 SAAADI. J gave up 5 bases and V 6 bases, and 6 bases lay outside the gene matches. This CDR3 reads CASRAGGQVDTQYF. The CDR3 coding sequence is TGCGCCAGCAGGGCGGGGGGGCAAGTAGATACGCAGTATTTT.

CDR3 in amino acids: CASSGAGNTIYF. DNA for the CDR3: TGTGCCAGTAGCGGGGCTGGAAACACCATATATTTT. This chain uses TRBV19 with TRBJ1-3; D ambiguous. CDR3 length: 12 residues. CDR1 LNHDA and CDR2 SQIVND come from the germline V gene (reference sequence). Deletions cut 6 bases from V and 2 bases from J, with 5 bases between.

The chain carries TRBV7-9 and TRBJ2-5; 7 bases fit TRBD2. V was clipped by 2 bases and J by 4 bases; unmatched bases: 1. From germline, CDR1 is SEHNR and CDR2 FQNEAQ (reference sequence). CDR3 length equals 13 residues. The CDR3 sequence: CASSLSGAETQYF. The CDR3 DNA is TGTGCCAGCAGCTTAAGCGGGGCAGAGACCCAGTACTTC. Together with reference TRBV7-9 and TRBJ2-5, the CDR3 gives the full variable domain: DTGVSQNPRHKITKRGQNVTFRCDPISEHNRLYWYRQTLGQGPEFLTYFQNEAQLEKSRLLSDRFSAERPKGSFSTLEIQRTEQGDSAMYLCASSLSGAETQYFGPGTRLLVL.

V gene TRBV7-3 combines with J gene TRBJ2-5; 7 nucleotides match TRBD2. Unmatched junction bases numbered 9, after V lost 1 base and J lost 4 bases. The CDR3 has 16 residues. Germline CDR1 reads SGHTA; CDR2 reads FQGTGA. Here the CDR3 DNA reads TGTGCCAGCAGCTTAATGGGGGGGGAAGGAGGAGAGACCCAGTACTTC. Its translation: CASSLMGGEGGETQYF.

This chain uses TRBV9 with TRBJ2-5, with 9 nucleotides matching TRBD1. This CDR3 region has 14 residues. V lost 4 bases and J lost 3; bases outside the gene matches: 4. Germline CDR1 is SGDLS and CDR2 is YYNGEE. CDR3 in amino acids: CASSPTGGKETQYF. CDR3 sequence (DNA): TGTGCCAGCAGCCCCACAGGGGGCAAAGAGACCCAGTACTTC.

The chain has TRBV27 and TRBJ2-7, with D possibly TRBD2 on 6 matching bases. V lost 5 bases, J lost 3 bases, and 17 bases lay in between. The germline V gene encodes CDR1 MNHEY and CDR2 SMNVEV (reference sequence). The CDR3 length is 15 residues. CDR3 coding DNA: TGTGCCAGCAGTCGTTCGGGACTTTTGAACTACGAGCAGTACTTC. Its translation is CASSRSGLLNYEQYF.

V usage is TRBV6-1 and J usage is TRBJ1-6, with 8 bases lining up with TRBD1. The junction had 4 bases not matched to a gene; V was cut back by 5 bases and J by 7 bases. There are 14 residues in the CDR3. Germline V gene data show CDR1 as MNHNS and CDR2 as SASEGT. Here the CDR3 DNA reads TGTGCCAGCAGTAGACAGGGGATGAATTCACCCCTCCACTTT. Protein: CASSRQGMNSPLHF.

This clone appeared a few times. A junction end diverges from the germline sequence, so it may reflect a read error. The chain couples TRBV7-9 to TRBJ2-2; 10 nucleotides align to TRBD2. Germline values: CDR1 SEHNR, CDR2 FQNEAQ (reference sequence). This CDR3 has 19 amino acids. The DNA of the CDR3 is TGTTCCAGCAGCGCCTTGCTTCTAGCGGGGGCCCCTAACACCGGGGAGCTGTTTTTT. It encodes CSSSALLLAGAPNTGELFF.

The chain has TRBV27 and TRBJ1-1, with D perhaps matching TRBD1 (6 bases). The germline gives CDR1 MNHEY, CDR2 SMNVEV (reference sequence). V was shortened by 2 bases and J by 4 bases, with 8 bases between the two germline ends. The CDR3 runs to 13 residues. The CDR3 reads CASSLGGRTEAFF. The CDR3 coding sequence is TGTGCCAGCAGTTTAGGGGGCCGCACTGAAGCTTTCTTT.

To note about this clone: Germline and junction disagree at one end, which may indicate a read error. CDR3 DNA sequence: TGTTCCAGCAGCCGAGGGGACTTTGTAGATACGCAGTATTTT. Protein: CSSSRGDFVDTQYF. The chain is built from TRBV7-9 and TRBJ2-3; possible D gene TRBD2, 6 bases. Per germline, CDR1 SEHNR and CDR2 FQNEAQ (reference sequence). The length of the CDR3 is 14 residues. Drawing the rest from reference TRBV7-9 and TRBJ2-3, the complete variable domain is DTGVSQNPRHKITKRGQNVTFRCDPISEHNRLYWYRQTLGQGPEFLTYFQNEAQLEKSRLLSDRFSAERPKGSFSTLEIQRTEQGDSAMYLCSSSRGDFVDTQYFGPGTRLTVL.

This chain links TRBV6-1 with TRBJ2-3, with 10 bases matching TRBD1. Germline V gives CDR1 MNHNS, CDR2 SASEGT. The CDR3 spans 15 residues. Trimming cost V 6 bases and J 5 bases; bases outside gene matches: 8. The CDR3 nucleotides are TGTGCCAGCAGGGACCGGGACAGGGGAATAGATACGCAGTATTTT. Translated: CASRDRDRGIDTQYF.

The chain employs TRBV4-1 and TRBJ1-4, with a tentative D call TRBD1 (6 bases). The CDR3 runs 17 residues. Germline V gives CDR1 MGHRA, CDR2 YSYEKL. Trimming took 0 bases from V and 8 from J, leaving 19 bases between them. CDR3: CASSQEGSGAIWEKLFF. The CDR3 region has the DNA TGCGCCAGCAGCCAAGAAGGCTCAGGGGCGATTTGGGAAAAACTGTTTTTT.

The chain is built from TRBV4-2 and TRBJ1-1; D may be TRBD1 (6 bases). CDR3 length: 16 amino acids. Germline V gives CDR1 LGHNA, CDR2 YNFKEQ. The V end lost 1 base, the J end lost 2 bases, and 14 bases lay between the germline ends. CDR3 coding DNA: TGTGCCAGCAGCCAAGGGCAGACAGGAACTAACACTGAAGCTTTCTTT. Translated: CASSQGQTGTNTEAFF.

Only a few counts were recorded for this clone. The chain links TRBV5-1 to TRBJ2-5, with 15 bases fitting TRBD2. Germline V CDR1 and CDR2: SGHRS, YFSETQ. The J segment lost 5 bases and the V segment lost 2 bases, leaving 4 bases of the junction unmatched. This CDR3 has 16 amino acids. The CDR3, as DNA: TGCGCCAGCAGCTTAGGACTAGCGGGGGGGCGTGAGACCCAGTACTTC. Translating gives CASSLGLAGGRETQYF.

This clone appeared once. The V gene is TRBV19, the J gene TRBJ2-2, with D maybe TRBD1 (5 bases). The V gene lost 1 base and the J gene lost 3 bases, with 9 bases spanning the gap. Germline lookup yields CDR1 LNHDA and CDR2 SQIVND (reference sequence). CDR3 size: 15 residues. CDR3 DNA: TGTGCCAGTAGTATAGGTCAGGGTCACACCGGGGAGCTGTTTTTT. This sequence encodes CASSIGQGHTGELFF.

The genes are TRBV27 and TRBJ1-2, with 8 bases matching TRBD1. V trimming: 5 bases; J trimming: 2 bases; junction bases outside the gene matches: 7. The germline CDR1 and CDR2 sequences are MNHEY and SMNVEV (reference sequence). This CDR3 spans 15 amino acids. The DNA for the CDR3 is TGTGCCAGCAGTCCGGACAGGGCGAACAACTATGGCTACACCTTC. Its translation is CASSPDRANNYGYTF.

This clone was recorded a few times. V gene TRBV2 combines with J gene TRBJ1-2; 9 nucleotides agree with TRBD1. From germline, CDR1 is SNHLY and CDR2 FYNNEI. Losses at the gene ends were 11 bases for V and 7 bases for J; bases not matched to a gene: 20. The CDR3 contains 16 residues. The CDR3 loop is CAGRRDRVNIFIGYTF. The CDR3 coding sequence is TGTGCCGGTCGACGGGACAGGGTTAATATTTTCATTGGCTACACCTTC.

The gene calls are TRBV6-1 and TRBJ2-7, with TRBD1 identical over 7 bases. V dropped 4 bases and J dropped 4; count of bases not matched to a gene: 10. This CDR3 is 15 amino acids long. In germline, CDR1 is MNHNS, CDR2 SASEGT. CDR3 loop: CASSVDRALPYEQYF. CDR3 in DNA: TGTGCCAGCAGTGTTGACAGGGCCTTACCGTACGAGCAGTACTTC.

This chain joins TRBV11-2 and TRBJ1-3; possibly TRBD1 for D (5 bases). The germline V gene encodes CDR1 SGHAT and CDR2 FQNNGV. Trimming took 5 bases from V and 6 from J, leaving 20 bases between them. The length of the CDR3 is 16 residues. The CDR3: CASSTGGWIHTNTIYF. Here the CDR3 DNA reads TGTGCCAGCAGCACCGGGGGGTGGATACACACAAACACCATATATTTT.

V usage is TRBV19 and J usage is TRBJ1-3; the D gene is possibly TRBD1 (6 bases). CDR3 length: 16 amino acids. V lost 3 bases, J lost 3 bases, and 15 bases lay in between. Germline CDR1 LNHDA, CDR2 SQIVND (reference sequence). In nucleotides, the CDR3 is TGTGCCAGTAGTATCTCCTACAGGGAATTTGGAAACACCATATATTTT. Translation gives CASSISYREFGNTIYF.

The rearrangement joins TRBV9 to TRBJ2-2; the D is unclear. CDR3 length equals 12 residues. Trimming pared 4 bases from V and 5 bases from J, leaving 6 bases between. In germline, CDR1 is SGDLS, CDR2 YYNGEE. The DNA for the CDR3 is TGTGCCAGCAGCATCAGGACCGGGGAGCTGTTTTTT. Its protein product is CASSIRTGELFF. Full variable domain (rest looked up from reference TRBV9 and TRBJ2-2): DSGVTQTPKHLITATGQRVTLRCSPRSGDLSVYWYQQSLDQGLQFLIQYYNGEERAKGNILERFSAQQFPDLHSELNLSSLELGDSALYFCASSIRTGELFFGEGSRLTVL.

This clone was detected a few times. This chain connects TRBV25-1 to TRBJ1-6; D not resolved. The CDR3 is made up of 13 amino acids. V was pared by 2 bases and J by 8 bases, with 7 bases between. From germline, CDR1 is MGHDK and CDR2 SYGVNS. CDR3 sequence reads: CASSEHTHSPLHF. CDR3 nucleotides: TGTGCCAGCAGTGAACACACCCATTCACCCCTCCACTTT.

The chain couples TRBV9 to TRBJ2-3; 8 nucleotides agree with TRBD1. Germline V CDR1 and CDR2: SGDLS, YYNGEE. V shed 4 bases, J shed 3 bases, and the junction held 10 bases outside the gene matches. The CDR3 covers 16 residues. CDR3 residues: CASSLTGASSTDTQYF. As DNA, the CDR3 is TGTGCCAGCAGCTTGACAGGGGCTAGCAGTACAGATACGCAGTATTTT.

This chain joins TRBV11-1 and TRBJ2-7; 9 nucleotides align to TRBD1. CDR1 and CDR2 from the germline V gene are SGHAT and FQDESV (reference sequence). This CDR3 comprises 15 residues. The V segment lost 4 bases and the J segment 6 bases; nucleotides outside the gene matches: 10. The CDR3 here is CASSYNPGTGSEQYF. The CDR3 nucleotides read TGTGCCAGCAGCTACAACCCCGGGACAGGGTCCGAGCAGTACTTC.

The chain has TRBV6-1 and TRBJ1-1; TRBD1 matches at 11 bases. V lost 1 base to trimming and J lost 7 bases; unmatched junction nucleotides: 2. CDR1 MNHNS and CDR2 SASEGT come from the germline V gene. The CDR3 has 14 residues. The CDR3 reads CASSEGDRGDEAFF. CDR3 nucleotides: TGTGCCAGCAGTGAAGGGGACAGGGGGGATGAAGCTTTCTTT.

This clone was observed a handful of times. V and J are TRBV28 and TRBJ2-2; D perhaps matches TRBD1 (6 bases). CDR1 MDHEN and CDR2 SYDVKM come from the germline V gene. V lost 4 bases and J 2 bases, leaving 17 bases between the germline ends. The CDR3 spans 17 residues. CDR3 in DNA: TGTGCCAGCAGTTCCATTCGTGGACAGATCAACACCGGGGAGCTGTTTTTT. Its translation is CASSSIRGQINTGELFF. The whole variable domain, remainder taken from reference TRBV28 and TRBJ2-2, is DVKVTQSSRYLVKRTGEKVFLECVQDMDHENMFWYRQDPGLGLRLIYFSYDVKMKEKGDIPEGYSVSREKKERFSLILESASTNQTSMYLCASSSIRGQINTGELFFGEGSRLTVL.

The rearrangement joins TRBV5-1 to TRBJ2-1; TRBD2 agrees at 9 bases. CDR3 size: 13 residues. The V gene end was trimmed by 3 bases and the J gene end by 12 bases; junction bases not matched to a gene: 7. The germline CDR1 and CDR2 sequences are SGHRS and YFSETQ. The CDR3 region is CASSSNLAGWQFF. The CDR3, as DNA: TGCGCCAGCAGCTCAAATCTAGCGGGGTGGCAGTTCTTC. Looking up the rest from reference TRBV5-1 and TRBJ2-1 gives the full variable domain: KAGVTQTPRYLIKTRGQQVTLSCSPISGHRSVSWYQQTPGQGLQFLFEYFSETQRNKGNFPGRFSGRQFSNSRSEMNVSTLELGDSALYLCASSSNLAGWQFFGPGTRLTVL.